The count of the clone carrying this TCR beta chain is one. The PCR employed 60 Vbeta primers together with 13 Jbeta primers. TCRdb keeps only in-frame clones here, not all; method: immunoSEQ multiplex PCR. This repertoire shows 100,000 to 150,000 clones, roughly 83% found once; its top ten account for 0.95% to 1.5%. The V gene's germline CDR1 is MNHEY and CDR2 SVGAGI. V was cut by 5 bases and J by 4 bases, with 11 bases left in between. This CDR3 comprises 13 residues. The sample belongs to a study of cytomegalovirus exposure and HLA in healthy donors. The chain is built from TRBV6-5 and TRBJ1-2; D remains unclear. The sequencing sample was made of PBMCs. The sequence was collected from a girl aged 2-15 years in good health and CMV-seronegative. CDR3 amino acids: CASSRNRGYGYTF. The CDR3 nucleotides read TGTGCCAGCAGTCGGAATCGGGGCTATGGCTACACCTTC.